These 14 T cell receptor beta chains were sequenced from one sample in a study of T cells in women clearing cervical HPV infection. The data were produced by immunoSEQ multiplex PCR, yet TCRdb's version contains in-frame clones alone and is incomplete. Here the sample table reports some 50,000 clones. The sample comprised blood buffy coat. Receptors originate from a woman aged 18 to 75 with a cervical HPV16 infection that either progressed to CIN3+ or cleared (not recorded which).

Of note for this clone: The read stops 3 residues short of the end of the CDR3; the missing end is completed from the germline J gene. The J gene is TRBJ2-2, the V gene TRBV20-1; D is possibly TRBD1 (6 bases). There are 14 residues in the CDR3. Germline CDR1 is DFQATT and CDR2 is SNEGSKA (reference sequence). The part of the CDR3 DNA that was read is TGCAGTGCTAGGCTGACAGGCGGTAATTCACCG. Encoded protein: CSARLTGGNSP. Given in full, the CDR3 is CSARLTGGNSPLFF.

Worth noting for this clone: The read halts 3 residues ahead of the CDR3 end, with the missing end drawn from the germline J gene. The genes are TRBV7-9 and TRBJ2-4; TRBD1 is a possible D gene (7 bases). CDR3 length equals 13 residues. The germline V gene encodes CDR1 SEHNR and CDR2 FQNEAQ (reference sequence). The covered CDR3 bases are TGTGCCAGCAGCCTACAGGGGAGGTATGGT. It translates to CASSLQGRYG. The entire CDR3 protein reads CASSLQGRYGQYF.

With respect to this clone: Coverage ceases 3 residues before the CDR3 finishes, and the germline J gene fills in the end. This rearrangement joins TRBV18 to TRBJ2-2; no clear D. The CDR3 has 15 residues. Germline CDR1 is KGHSH and CDR2 is LQKENI. The CDR3 here is CASSRESSYNSPLFF. Partial CDR3 DNA: TGTGCCAGCTCACGAGAGAGCTCCTATAATTCACCG.

Details on this clone: The read finishes 3 residues shy of the CDR3 end, and the germline J gene is used to complete it. The rearrangement joins TRBV29-1 to TRBJ1-1, with 10 bases lining up with TRBD1. CDR3 size: 14 residues. Germline V gene data show CDR1 as SQVTM and CDR2 as ANQGSEA. The ends lost 3 bases at V and 5 bases at J; junction bases unmatched: 6. CDR3 bases read: TGCAGCGTTGAGAGACAGGGGGCGCGGACTGAA. Its translation: CSVERQGARTE. The full CDR3 sequence reads CSVERQGARTEAFF.

As for this clone: The read finishes 3 residues shy of the CDR3 end, and the germline J gene is used to complete it. The chain links TRBV20-1 to TRBJ2-2; possibly TRBD1 for D (6 bases). Germline V gives CDR1 DFQATT, CDR2 SNEGSKA (reference sequence). This CDR3 is built from 14 residues. V gave up 5 bases and J gave up 5 bases, with 15 bases separating them. Partial CDR3 DNA: TGCAGTGCTGAGCGAAGTCAGGGGACCGGGGAG. It specifies CSAERSQGTGE. The full-length CDR3 reads as CSAERSQGTGELFF.

A word on this clone: Sequencing ends 3 residues short of the CDR3 end; the germline J gene provides the rest. The rearrangement uses TRBV13 and TRBJ1-4; 7 bases are a match to TRBD1. V was clipped by 5 bases and J by 3 bases; unmatched bases: 6. This CDR3 has 15 residues. CDR1 and CDR2 (germline): PRHDT, FYEKMQ (reference sequence). CDR3 loop: CASSRRQGANEKLFF. CDR3 DNA (partial): TGTGCCAGCAGCCGACGACAGGGTGCTAATGAAAAA.

In regard to this clone: The read ends 3 residues before the CDR3 terminus; that terminus is restored from the germline J gene. This chain joins TRBV7-9 and TRBJ2-7; no definite D call. Looked up from germline, CDR1 is SEHNR and CDR2 is FQNEAQ (reference sequence). The ends were cut back, 2 bases at V and 5 bases at J, with 4 bases in the middle. CDR3 length equals 11 residues. CDR3 bases read: TGTGCCAGCAGCTTACGGGACGAG. The encoded protein is CASSLRDE. The full-length CDR3 reads as CASSLRDEQYF.

In the case of this clone: The read ends 3 residues before the CDR3 terminus; that terminus is restored from the germline J gene. This rearrangement joins TRBV5-1 to TRBJ2-2, with D possibly TRBD2 on 7 matching bases. This CDR3 region has 15 residues. The germline V gene has CDR1 SGHRS and CDR2 YFSETQ. This CDR3 is CASSPTGGLGEKLFF. CDR3 bases read: TGCGCCAGCAGCCCCACCGGGGGGCTCGGGGAAAAG.

About this clone itself: The read halts 3 residues ahead of the CDR3 end, with the missing end drawn from the germline J gene. J is TRBJ1-2 and V is TRBV20-1; tentative D call: TRBD1 (6 bases). The CDR3 spans 16 residues. The germline V gene encodes CDR1 DFQATT and CDR2 SNEGSKA (reference sequence). The CDR3 here is CSARVWGLREQEGYTF. The CDR3 DNA, read in part, is TGCAGTGCTAGAGTTTGGGGGCTTAGGGAACAGGAAGGC.

The CDR3: CASSLGRGYAYEQYF. Partial CDR3 DNA: TGTGCCAGCAGCTTAGGCAGGGGTTACGCCTACGAG. The chain combines TRBV11-2 with TRBJ2-7, with D perhaps matching TRBD1 (6 bases). The read terminates 3 residues before the CDR3 end, so the remaining end is supplied by the germline J gene. CDR1 and CDR2 from the germline V gene are SGHAT and FQNNGV. The CDR3 runs 15 residues. The V end was cut by 1 base, the J end by 2 bases, with 12 bases between. The full variable domain, completed using reference TRBV11-2 and TRBJ2-7, is EAGVAQSPRYKIIEKRQSVAFWCNPISGHATLYWYQQILGQGPKLLIQFQNNGVVDDSQLPKDRFSAERLKGVDSTLKIQPAKLEDSAVYLCASSLGRGYAYEQYFGPGTRLTVT.

A remark on this clone: Compared with germline, one end of the junction differs, possibly owing to a read error. From the germline J gene comes the end of the CDR3, since the read stops 3 residues before it. Other DNA sequences from this sample encode an identical CDR3 as well. This rearrangement joins TRBV7-9 to TRBJ1-3; unclear D gene. The CDR3 consists of 15 residues. The germline gives CDR1 SEHNR, CDR2 FQNEAQ (reference sequence). CDR3 protein: CASSSRATQINTIYF. The covered CDR3 bases are TGTGCCAGCAGCTCCCGAGCGACGCAGATAAACACA.

As to this clone: The read finishes 3 residues shy of the CDR3 end, and the germline J gene is used to complete it. The chain couples TRBV6-1 to TRBJ1-4; 7 positions match TRBD1. The CDR3 runs to 17 residues. The germline CDR1 and CDR2 sequences are MNHNS and SASEGT. Here the CDR3 reads CASSELGGSSYNSPLFF. Incomplete CDR3 DNA: TGTGCCAGCAGTGAACTAGGGGGCAGTTCCTATAATTCACCA.

About this clone: The read ends 3 residues early relative to the CDR3; the germline J gene fills the gap. V usage is TRBV7-6 and J usage is TRBJ1-5, with D possibly TRBD1 on 6 matching bases. Germline CDR1 and CDR2: SGHVS and FNYEAQ. There are 16 residues in the CDR3. V lost 2 bases and J 0 bases, leaving 11 bases between the germline ends. CDR3 residues: CASSLKGGPSNQPQHF. CDR3 DNA, as far as it was read: TGTGCCAGCAGCTTAAAGGGGGGGCCTAGCAATCAGCCC.

Points on this clone: The read terminates 3 residues ahead of where the CDR3 ends, so the germline J gene completes it. The chain has TRBV29-1 and TRBJ2-7, with D perhaps TRBD2 (5 bases). This CDR3 contains 14 residues. The germline V gene has CDR1 SQVTM and CDR2 ANQGSEA. V was clipped by 4 bases and J by 1 base, with 14 bases between them. Partial CDR3 DNA: TGCAGCGTTGCCCCCCGGGGAACGTCCTACGAG. Its protein product is CSVAPRGTSYE. The CDR3 reads in full as CSVAPRGTSYEQYF.